The 25 T cell receptor beta chains listed next were all sequenced from one sample in a study of blood T cell repertoires in COVID-19. Clones were read by immunoSEQ multiplex PCR, and TCRdb kept only the in-frame ones, dropping some. The sample includes 120,000 to 150,000 clones, approximately 81% of them seen just once. Input material: peripheral blood. All receptors derive from a human donor in a cohort sampled during active COVID-19.

The count of this clone is one. The V gene is TRBV15, the J gene TRBJ1-1; D is perhaps TRBD1 (6 bases). V was clipped by 4 bases and J by 4 bases, with 16 bases between them. The CDR3 runs 15 residues. Germline V CDR1 and CDR2: LNHNV, YYDKDF (reference sequence). CDR3 DNA: TGTGCCACCAGCACCTATACAGGGCCCCGCACTGAAGCTTTCTTT. Amino acids: CATSTYTGPRTEAFF.

The V gene is TRBV4-3, the J gene TRBJ1-4, with D unclear. Germline V gene sequence: CDR1 LGHNA, CDR2 YSLEER. The CDR3 covers 13 residues. Trimming cost V 4 bases and J 5 bases, with 8 bases left between them. CDR3 coding DNA: TGCGCCAGCAGCCTAGAACAGAATGAAAAACTGTTTTTT. This gives the protein CASSLEQNEKLFF.

The V and J genes are TRBV28 and TRBJ1-2; the D gene is possibly TRBD1 (5 bases). CDR1 is MDHEN and CDR2 is SYDVKM in the germline V gene. CDR3 length: 12 residues. Trimming stripped 8 bases from V and 6 bases from J, with 13 bases between. CDR3: CASGRGSNGYTF. CDR3 DNA sequence: TGTGCCAGCGGCCGGGGGAGTAATGGCTACACCTTC.

V gene TRBV27 combines with J gene TRBJ1-4; the D gene is possibly TRBD1 (6 bases). Germline V gene lookup returns CDR1 MNHEY and CDR2 SMNVEV (reference sequence). CDR3 length equals 17 residues. V gave up 6 bases and J gave up 6 bases, with 23 bases separating them. The CDR3 DNA follows: TGTGCCAGCAGCTACTCTTCGGGGGGCAGGCCTCATGAAAAACTGTTTTTT. It encodes CASSYSSGGRPHEKLFF.

The gene calls are TRBV29-1 and TRBJ1-1; 10 bases are a match to TRBD1. This CDR3 is built from 13 residues. The V gene's germline CDR1 is SQVTM and CDR2 ANQGSEA. Losses at the gene ends were 6 bases for V and 3 bases for J; bases not matched to a gene: 4. CDR3 protein: CSVRQGADTEAFF. The CDR3 DNA sequence: TGCAGCGTAAGACAGGGGGCCGACACTGAAGCTTTCTTT.

This chain joins TRBV2 and TRBJ2-1, with 9 bases that match TRBD1. Germline V gene lookup returns CDR1 SNHLY and CDR2 FYNNEI. The CDR3 spans 15 residues. J lost 5 bases, V lost 10 bases, and 12 bases had no gene match. The CDR3 bases are TGTGCCACCCTAAGGGACAGGGTGGGAAACAATGAGCAGTTCTTC. Protein sequence: CATLRDRVGNNEQFF. Supplemented by reference TRBV2 and TRBJ2-1, the full variable domain reads EPEVTQTPSHQVTQMGQEVILRCVPISNHLYFYWYRQILGQKVEFLVSFYNNEISEKSEIFDDQFSVERPDGSNFTLKIRSTKLEDSAMYFCATLRDRVGNNEQFFGPGTRLTVL.

This chain joins TRBV4-1 and TRBJ2-6, with D maybe TRBD2 (5 bases). Trimming took off 4 bases at V and 0 bases at J, with 13 bases between the two ends. There are 17 residues in the CDR3. Germline V gene data show CDR1 as MGHRA and CDR2 as YSYEKL. CDR3 residues: CASSREAAGSGANVLTF. The CDR3 DNA follows: TGCGCCAGCAGCCGAGAAGCCGCGGGCTCTGGGGCCAACGTCCTGACTTTC.

This clone was seen a few times. The rearrangement uses TRBV10-3 and TRBJ2-1; 11 bases agree with TRBD2. Looked up from germline, CDR1 is ENHRY and CDR2 is SYGVKD. Trimming removed 6 bases from V and 9 bases from J; junction bases left unmatched: 7. The CDR3 covers 14 residues. The CDR3: CAISRTSGPVEQFF. The CDR3 DNA sequence: TGTGCCATCAGCCGGACTAGCGGGCCCGTTGAGCAGTTCTTC.

The gene calls are TRBV27 and TRBJ1-5; D is possibly TRBD1 (6 bases). Germline CDR1 is MNHEY and CDR2 is SMNVEV (reference sequence). This CDR3 has 17 residues. V lost 5 bases and J 1 base, leaving 18 bases between the germline ends. The CDR3 coding sequence is TGTGCCAGCAGTCATATCCCCGGGACACGGAGCAATCAGCCCCAGCATTTT. Amino acids: CASSHIPGTRSNQPQHF.

The sample holds a few counts of this clone. The rearrangement uses TRBV12-3 or TRBV12-4 and TRBJ1-2, with a weak D call TRBD1 (6 bases). V lost 4 bases and J lost 5, with 8 bases in between. This CDR3 spans 12 amino acids. CDR3 in amino acids: CASSSTGYGYTF. In DNA form, the CDR3 reads TGTGCCAGCAGTTCCACAGGGTATGGCTACACCTTC.

The J gene is TRBJ1-2, the V gene TRBV11-3, with D possibly being TRBD1 (5 bases). Trimming shortened V by 5 bases and J by 8 bases, and 15 bases separated the two germline ends. This CDR3 comprises 13 residues. Germline lookup yields CDR1 SGHNT and CDR2 YENEEA. CDR3 DNA: TGTGCCAGCAGCCCGGGACTAAAGCAGGGCTACACCTTC. Its protein is CASSPGLKQGYTF.

The gene calls are TRBV7-2 and TRBJ2-3, with 8 bases lining up with TRBD2. The CDR3 runs to 17 residues. Trimming cost V 4 bases and J 3 bases; bases outside gene matches: 12. The germline CDR1 and CDR2 sequences are SGHTA and FQGNSA. CDR3 in DNA: TGTGCCAGCAGCTCTCCCCTCGGACTAGCAGTTACAGATACGCAGTATTTT. As protein: CASSSPLGLAVTDTQYF.

This chain links TRBV28 with TRBJ2-7; 9 positions agree with TRBD1. The junction had 5 bases not matched to a gene; V was cut back by 2 bases and J by 3 bases. The V gene's germline CDR1 is MDHEN and CDR2 SYDVKM. This CDR3 contains 15 residues. In DNA, the CDR3 is TGTGCCAGCAGTTTACCGGGACAGGGAATCTACGAGCAGTACTTC. It specifies CASSLPGQGIYEQYF.

The chain carries TRBV6-5 and TRBJ1-1, with 7 bases matching TRBD1. Germline-derived CDR1 and CDR2 are MNHEY and SVGAGI. Trimming at V came to 0 bases and at J to 2 bases, leaving 6 bases not matched to a gene. The CDR3 covers 16 residues. DNA of the CDR3: TGTGCCAGCAGTTACTCCGAAAGGACAGGTAACACTGAAGCTTTCTTT. Translation gives CASSYSERTGNTEAFF.

As DNA, the CDR3 is TGTGCCATCAGGGCAGGGGAACCAGAGACCCAGTACTTC. It yields the protein CAIRAGEPETQYF. This chain joins TRBV10-3 and TRBJ2-5, with D perhaps TRBD1 (6 bases). V gave up 6 bases and J gave up 4 bases, with 12 bases separating them. Germline loops: CDR1 ENHRY, CDR2 SYGVKD. The CDR3 loop spans 13 amino acids.

This clone appeared a single time. The rearrangement links TRBV5-1 to TRBJ1-5; 9 bases map to TRBD1. This CDR3 spans 15 amino acids. Germline V gene data show CDR1 as SGHRS and CDR2 as YFSETQ. V was clipped by 4 bases and J by 4 bases; unmatched bases: 6. CDR3 nucleotide sequence: TGCGCCAGCAGCCAGACAGGGGGATCAAATCAGCCCCAGCATTTT. Encoded protein: CASSQTGGSNQPQHF.

This clone was found once. The chain carries TRBV27 and TRBJ1-4; maybe TRBD1 (6 bases). Germline lookup yields CDR1 MNHEY and CDR2 SMNVEV (reference sequence). This CDR3 is built from 19 residues. The V gene lost 0 bases and the J gene lost 7 bases, with 24 bases spanning the gap. As DNA, the CDR3 is TGTGCCAGCAGTTTATCGGGGGCGGGTCGGAGGATAAGTGGTGAAAAACTGTTTTTT. It translates to CASSLSGAGRRISGEKLFF. Together with reference TRBV27 and TRBJ1-4, the CDR3 gives the full variable domain: EAQVTQNPRYLITVTGKKLTVTCSQNMNHEYMSWYRQDPGLGLRQIYYSMNVEVTDKGDVPEGYKVSRKEKRNFPLILESPSPNQTSLYFCASSLSGAGRRISGEKLFFGSGTQLSVL.

This chain uses TRBV7-9 with TRBJ2-1; D gene ambiguous. The ends were cut back, 5 bases at V and 8 bases at J, with 10 bases in the middle. Germline lookup yields CDR1 SEHNR and CDR2 FQNEAQ (reference sequence). The CDR3 spans 12 residues. CDR3 sequence reads: CASSTTTDEQFF. The CDR3 region has the DNA TGTGCCAGCAGCACCACCACAGATGAGCAGTTCTTC.

V and J are TRBV7-6 and TRBJ2-2; tentatively, D is TRBD1 (5 bases). CDR3 length: 13 amino acids. Trimming shortened V by 5 bases and J by 6 bases, and 10 bases separated the two germline ends. CDR1 SGHVS and CDR2 FNYEAQ come from the germline V gene. CDR3 protein: CASSPLGAGELFF. The CDR3 coding sequence is TGTGCCAGCAGCCCTTTAGGGGCCGGGGAGCTGTTTTTT.

This clone was counted between two and nine times. V and J are TRBV2 and TRBJ1-1; the match to TRBD1 covers 7 bases. Trimming cost V 11 bases and J 3 bases; bases outside gene matches: 9. The CDR3 sequence is 13 residues long. The germline V gene has CDR1 SNHLY and CDR2 FYNNEI. In nucleotides, the CDR3 is TGTGCCGGCCAGGGGGTTGGGGACACTGAAGCTTTCTTT. Its translation: CAGQGVGDTEAFF.

The J gene is TRBJ2-2, the V gene TRBV11-3; D possibly corresponds to TRBD1 (6 bases). Germline CDR1 is SGHNT and CDR2 is YENEEA. The CDR3 spans 14 residues. Trimming pared 5 bases from V and 7 bases from J, leaving 14 bases between. Here the CDR3 reads CASSPRTASGELFF. The DNA for the CDR3 is TGTGCCAGCAGCCCACGGACAGCAAGCGGGGAGCTGTTTTTT.

The rearrangement links TRBV9 to TRBJ1-1, with TRBD1 as a possible D gene (6 bases). The V end was cut by 0 bases, the J end by 4 bases, with 13 bases between. Germline CDR1 SGDLS, CDR2 YYNGEE. The CDR3 covers 15 residues. The CDR3 spells CASSVEAGVATEAFF. The CDR3 DNA reads as TGTGCCAGCAGCGTAGAGGCAGGGGTGGCCACTGAAGCTTTCTTT.

The V call is TRBV11-2, the J call TRBJ2-7, with no clear D. Per the germline V gene, CDR1 is SGHAT and CDR2 is FQNNGV. V lost 5 bases to trimming and J lost 3 bases, with 8 bases between them. The CDR3 runs to 12 residues. CDR3 in DNA: TGTGCCAGCAGCCCGGGTGACTACGAGCAGTACTTC. This codes for CASSPGDYEQYF.

In its sample, this clone was seen a few times. The chain joins TRBV6-2 or TRBV6-3 to TRBJ1-1, with TRBD1 matching over 10 bases. Germline assignment: CDR1 MNHEY and CDR2 SVGEGT. After removal of 2 bases from V and 4 bases from J, the junction contained 7 bases not matched to a gene. The CDR3 has 16 residues. In DNA, the CDR3 is TGTGCCAGCAGTTACCCTCCGGGACAGGGGCGCACTGAAGCTTTCTTT. It specifies CASSYPPGQGRTEAFF.

J is TRBJ1-3 and V is TRBV7-2, with D perhaps TRBD1 (5 bases). Germline V gene data show CDR1 as SGHTA and CDR2 as FQGNSA. Trimming removed 0 bases at V and 3 bases at J, with 12 bases between. This CDR3 has 16 residues. CDR3 residues: CASSLATPGNGNTIYF. The CDR3 DNA follows: TGTGCCAGCAGCTTAGCGACACCAGGGAATGGAAACACCATATATTTT. Combining the CDR3 with reference TRBV7-2 and TRBJ1-3 gives the whole variable domain GAGVSQSPSNKVTEKGKDVELRCDPISGHTALYWYRQSLGQGLEFLIYFQGNSAPDKSGLPSDRFSAERTGGSVSTLTIQRTQQEDSAVYLCASSLATPGNGNTIYFGEGSWLTVV.